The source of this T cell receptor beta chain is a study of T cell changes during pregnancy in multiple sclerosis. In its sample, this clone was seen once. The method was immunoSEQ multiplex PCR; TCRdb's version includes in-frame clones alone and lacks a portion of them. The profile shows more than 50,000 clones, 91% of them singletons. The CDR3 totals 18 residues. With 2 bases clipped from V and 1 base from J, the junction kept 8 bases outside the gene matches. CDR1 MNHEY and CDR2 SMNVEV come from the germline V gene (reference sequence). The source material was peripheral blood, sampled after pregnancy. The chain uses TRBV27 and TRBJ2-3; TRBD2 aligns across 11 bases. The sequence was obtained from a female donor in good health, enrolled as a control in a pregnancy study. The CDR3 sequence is CASSLIVAGGLGTDTQYF. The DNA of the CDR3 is TGTGCCAGCAGTTTAATAGTAGCGGGGGGGCTGGGCACAGATACGCAGTATTTT.